This TCR beta chain was profiled in a study of CD8 T cells in Susac syndrome. It was with random hexamers that roughly 0.5 to 1 ug RNA was reverse transcribed. TCRdb reprocessed the immunoSEQ multiplex PCR reads with MiXCR, giving one entry per CDR3 protein. The repertoire has about 75,000 distinct CDR3 sequences, roughly 95% of them found once; the top ten carry 0.52%. V lost 3 bases and J 14 bases, leaving 14 bases between the germline ends. Per germline, CDR1 SEHNR and CDR2 FQNEAQ (reference sequence). The CDR3 is made up of 12 amino acids. The chain carries TRBV7-9 and TRBJ2-1; D perhaps matches TRBD2 (6 bases). This TCR was recovered from a human donor with Susac syndrome. The source material was CD8+ T cells from PBMCs. The CDR3 is CASSLEGGFKFF. The CDR3, as DNA: TGTGCCAGCAGCTTGGAGGGCGGGTTTAAGTTCTTC.